This paragraph reports one T cell receptor beta chain. The CDR3 has 15 residues. The V gene's germline CDR1 is MNHEY and CDR2 SMNVEV (reference sequence). The J segment lost 5 bases and the V segment lost 6 bases, leaving 13 bases of the junction unmatched. TCRdb recomputed calls from the RT-PCR reads with MiXCR, one row per CDR3 protein. The sample holds 150,000 to 200,000 distinct CDR3 sequences, around two fifths seen once. The record originates from a study of patients and donors after allogeneic stem cell transplantation. The TCR comes from a human donor who was either an allogeneic HSCT recipient or a stem cell or donor lymphocyte infusion donor (not recorded which). It is not recorded whose cells these are; they may come from a transplant donor. The rearrangement uses TRBV27 and TRBJ2-7; 7 bases fit TRBD2. The sequenced sample was blood, either unsorted or a sorted T cell fraction (not recorded which). The CDR3 region has the DNA TGTGCCAGCAGGGGGTGGGTCCAGCGGGAAGACGAGCAGTACTTC. It is translated as CASRGWVQREDEQYF.